This passage covers 20 T cell receptor beta chains from one sample sequenced in a study of neoadjuvant nivolumab and ipilimumab in lung cancer. Assay used: immunoSEQ multiplex PCR; TCRdb lists only in-frame clones, some missing. The data contain approximately 31,000 clones, roughly 90% of them singletons. Specimen: peripheral blood, collected after neoadjuvant nivolumab, alone or with ipilimumab, at or shortly before surgery. These TCRs come from an adult with non-small cell lung cancer.

The chain couples TRBV28 to TRBJ2-7; perhaps TRBD1 as D (6 bases). V lost 2 bases to trimming and J lost 2 bases, with 10 bases between them. Germline CDR1 and CDR2: MDHEN and SYDVKM. The length of the CDR3 is 14 residues. The CDR3 DNA sequence: TGTGCCAGCAGTTTAGGACAGATCACCTACGAGCAGTACTTC. Residues: CASSLGQITYEQYF.

The chain uses TRBV7-9 and TRBJ1-3; the D is unclear. Germline CDR1 and CDR2: SEHNR and FQNEAQ (reference sequence). This CDR3 has 15 residues. Deletions cut 5 bases from V and 0 bases from J, with 11 bases between. In DNA, the CDR3 is TGTGCCAGCAGCCTAGGACGGATCTCTGGAAACACCATATATTTT. Translation: CASSLGRISGNTIYF.

This clone has a single count. The chain couples TRBV11-2 to TRBJ2-3, with 9 bases identical to TRBD2. V shed 2 bases and J 5 bases; nucleotides not matched to a gene: 5. The CDR3 runs to 15 residues. Germline V CDR1 and CDR2: SGHAT, FQNNGV. CDR3 amino acids: CASSLKAGGLDTQYF. The CDR3 coding sequence is TGTGCCAGCAGCTTAAAGGCGGGAGGGCTAGATACGCAGTATTTT.

This clone has more than one count but fewer than ten. The chain joins TRBV6-4 to TRBJ1-1; perhaps TRBD1 as D (5 bases). The germline V gene encodes CDR1 MRHNA and CDR2 SNTAGT. Trimming took off 3 bases at V and 5 bases at J, with 16 bases between the two ends. This CDR3 has 15 amino acids. The CDR3 region has the DNA TGTGCCAGCAGTGAATCCGGGACCGGGGAAACTGAAGCTTTCTTT. Translation: CASSESGTGETEAFF.

This clone has only one observation. The genes are TRBV7-3 and TRBJ2-1; 7 bases agree with TRBD1. V trimming: 5 bases; J trimming: 7 bases; junction bases outside the gene matches: 8. This CDR3 is 14 amino acids long. Germline loops: CDR1 SGHTA, CDR2 FQGTGA. The CDR3 loop is CASSRQGRPNEQFF. The CDR3 DNA reads TGTGCCAGCAGCCGACAGGGTCGACCGAATGAGCAGTTCTTC.

The V call is TRBV28, the J call TRBJ2-7; 7 bases fit TRBD1. The germline V gene encodes CDR1 MDHEN and CDR2 SYDVKM. The trim removed 6 bases at V and 5 bases at J, leaving 13 bases unmatched. The length of the CDR3 is 15 residues. The CDR3 nucleotides read TGTGCCAGCAGCCCCCCCGAGACAGGGTTCCACGAGCAGTACTTC. It specifies CASSPPETGFHEQYF.

The chain joins TRBV13 to TRBJ2-1; 10 bases agree with TRBD2. In germline, CDR1 is PRHDT, CDR2 FYEKMQ (reference sequence). There are 17 residues in the CDR3. V shed 4 bases, J shed 3 bases, and the junction held 9 bases outside the gene matches. The CDR3 bases are TGTGCCAGCAGCTCAAAACTAGCGGGGCGACTCTACAATGAGCAGTTCTTC. Translation: CASSSKLAGRLYNEQFF.

Only a few counts were recorded for this clone. This CDR3 is also generated by other DNA sequences in the sample. The genes are TRBV5-1 and TRBJ2-5; TRBD1 might be the D (5 bases). The CDR3 extends over 13 amino acids. V was trimmed by 2 bases and J by 4 bases, leaving 9 bases between them. Germline CDR1 and CDR2: SGHRS and YFSETQ. Here the CDR3 reads CASSFSQGETQYF. CDR3 sequence (DNA): TGCGCCAGCAGCTTCTCCCAGGGAGAGACCCAGTACTTC. Full variable domain (outside the CDR3, taken from reference TRBV5-1 and TRBJ2-5): KAGVTQTPRYLIKTRGQQVTLSCSPISGHRSVSWYQQTPGQGLQFLFEYFSETQRNKGNFPGRFSGRQFSNSRSEMNVSTLELGDSALYLCASSFSQGETQYFGPGTRLLVL.

The V and J genes are TRBV5-6 and TRBJ2-3; TRBD1 aligns across 11 bases. The trim removed 5 bases at V and 1 base at J, leaving 12 bases unmatched. CDR1 and CDR2 (germline): SGHDT, YYEEEE. The length of the CDR3 is 18 residues. CDR3 nucleotides: TGTGCCAGCAGTTCCGGGACAGGGGGACAATCCCGCACAGATACGCAGTATTTT. The encoded protein is CASSSGTGGQSRTDTQYF.

This clone appeared a single time. The chain couples TRBV10-2 to TRBJ2-2; possible D gene TRBD1, 5 bases. The CDR3 spans 15 residues. Trimming left V 4 bases short and J 0 bases short, with 9 bases between. CDR1 and CDR2 (germline): WSHSY, SAAADI. Written as DNA, the CDR3 is TGCGCCAGCAGTGGGCAGGGTTCGAACACCGGGGAGCTGTTTTTT. Translating it yields CASSGQGSNTGELFF.

The sample holds one count of this clone. The chain joins TRBV5-6 to TRBJ1-3; D remains ambiguous. There are 16 residues in the CDR3. Trimming cost V 1 base and J 4 bases, with 15 bases left between them. CDR1 is SGHDT and CDR2 is YYEEEE in the germline V gene. The CDR3 loop reads CASSLRTARRGNTIYF. In DNA, the CDR3 is TGTGCCAGCAGCTTGCGGACCGCGAGGAGGGGAAACACCATATATTTT.

CDR3 coding DNA: TGTGCCAGCAGCCAAGAGACTAGAAGGTGGCAGTACTTC. This translates into CASSQETRRWQYF. The J gene is TRBJ2-7, the V gene TRBV7-2; D possibly corresponds to TRBD2 (6 bases). Looked up from germline, CDR1 is SGHTA and CDR2 is FQGNSA. This CDR3 comprises 13 residues. V shed 5 bases and J shed 9 bases, with 17 bases lying between them.

This chain uses TRBV11-2 with TRBJ2-2; weak D call: TRBD1 (6 bases). CDR3 length equals 15 residues. Trimming shortened V by 5 bases and J by 1 base, and 11 bases separated the two germline ends. CDR1 is SGHAT, CDR2 FQNNGV, per germline. CDR3 loop: CASSARGLNTGELFF. DNA of the CDR3: TGTGCCAGCAGCGCCAGGGGATTGAACACCGGGGAGCTGTTTTTT.

This chain uses TRBV6-1 with TRBJ2-7; no definite D call. CDR3 length equals 16 residues. The V end was cut by 0 bases, the J end by 4 bases, with 16 bases between. CDR1 is MNHNS and CDR2 is SASEGT in the germline V gene. For the CDR3, the DNA is TGTGCCAGCAGTGAAGCTGTAACGGACGCCCGATACGAGCAGTACTTC. Residues: CASSEAVTDARYEQYF.

This clone is a singleton in its sample. The CDR3 coding sequence is TGCGCCAGCAGCCACCGATGGACAGGGACCGACTATGGCTACACCTTC. The encoded protein is CASSHRWTGTDYGYTF. V usage is TRBV5-1 and J usage is TRBJ1-2; 8 bases map to TRBD1. Germline assignment: CDR1 SGHRS and CDR2 YFSETQ. This CDR3 is built from 16 residues. V gave up 4 bases and J gave up 3 bases; unmatched junction bases: 11.

Here the CDR3 DNA reads TGTGCCACCAGCAGGTTCGGACAGGAGATCAACGAGCAGTACTTC. As protein: CATSRFGQEINEQYF. This chain links TRBV15 with TRBJ2-7, with TRBD1 matching over 7 bases. This CDR3 region has 15 residues. The V and J ends lost 3 bases and 5 bases, in that order; junction bases with no gene match: 10. CDR1 LNHNV and CDR2 YYDKDF come from the germline V gene (reference sequence).

The chain combines TRBV5-1 with TRBJ1-5; 7 bases match TRBD1. Looked up from germline, CDR1 is SGHRS and CDR2 is YFSETQ. The CDR3 length is 16 residues. V gave up 4 bases and J gave up 0 bases; unmatched junction bases: 7. CDR3 coding DNA: TGCGCCAGCAGCGTGGGACAGACCTTTAGCAATCAGCCCCAGCATTTT. This translates into CASSVGQTFSNQPQHF.

The chain employs TRBV6-5 and TRBJ1-5, with D perhaps matching TRBD1 (6 bases). V was pared by 7 bases and J by 6 bases, with 13 bases between. CDR3 size: 13 residues. Looked up from germline, CDR1 is MNHEY and CDR2 is SVGAGI. In nucleotides, the CDR3 is TGTGCCAGCACCAAGGGGGAGGGTCAGCCCCAGCATTTT. This encodes CASTKGEGQPQHF.

Points on this clone: Here the CDR3 omits its conserved ending phenylalanine or tryptophan, so a read error is the likely source. It is unclear where the CDR3 begins or ends on the DNA, so no DNA is shown, and the CDR3 is as TCRdb lists it. The chain carries TRBV18 and TRBJ2-6; TRBD2, the table's D call, lacks a check against the DNA. The germline gives CDR1 KGHSH, CDR2 LQKENI. The length of the CDR3 is 14 amino acids, counting both ends. Here the CDR3 reads CASSSTGTSPPPDL.

The chain links TRBV5-1 to TRBJ1-4, with a tentative D call TRBD1 (6 bases). CDR1 is SGHRS, CDR2 YFSETQ, per germline. Trimming left V 4 bases short and J 8 bases short, with 15 bases between. The CDR3 is 14 amino acids. The CDR3 protein is CASSEGGGGEKLFF. The CDR3, as DNA: TGCGCCAGCAGCGAGGGAGGGGGTGGAGAAAAACTGTTTTTT.